A single sample is the source of the 4 T cell receptor beta chains below, sequenced in a study of CD8+ T cells in alopecia areata. After isolation, RNA underwent reverse transcription to generate cDNA as the sequencing template. Measured with immunoSEQ multiplex PCR; TCRdb has only the in-frame clones, and not every one. The record shows around 300,000 clones for this sample, with no singletons present. Markers including CD4, CD8alpha, NKG2D and NKG2ACE guided sorting of pooled cutaneous lymph node cells. The material sequenced was CD4+ T cells sorted from a lymph node. Receptors originate from a C3H/HeJ mouse with alopecia areata. The strain is characterized by the MHC haplotype H2-k.

This clone was picked up a small number of times. Gene names and germline refer to mouse. The sequence runs out 4 residues before the end of the CDR3; the remainder is reconstructed from the germline J gene. The gene calls are TRBV31 and TRBJ2-5; 10 bases are a match to TRBD2. Germline V gene lookup returns CDR1 GKSSPN and CDR2 SITVG. With 0 bases clipped from V and 3 bases from J, the junction kept 6 bases outside the gene matches. The CDR3 covers 16 residues. CDR3 DNA (partial): TGTGCCTGGAGTCTTGACCGGGACTGGGGTCAAGAC. It is translated as CAWSLDRDWGQD. The entire CDR3 reads CAWSLDRDWGQDTQYF.

As regards this clone: The gene symbols are mouse symbols. Read data end 4 residues before the CDR3 end; the end is taken from the germline J gene. The J gene is TRBJ1-2, the V gene TRBV13-1; possibly TRBD1 for D (5 bases). V was shortened by 3 bases and J by 2 bases, with 11 bases between the two germline ends. Looked up from germline, CDR1 is NSHNY and CDR2 is SYGAGN. The CDR3 consists of 14 residues. CDR3 sequence: CASSGRAGNSDYTF. The CDR3 bases that were read are TGTGCCAGCAGTGGGCGAGCAGGGAACTCC.

This clone was observed a few times. Genes and germline come from the mouse. Coverage ceases 3 residues before the CDR3 finishes, and the germline J gene fills in the end. This chain connects TRBV13-1 to TRBJ1-6; TRBD1 aligns across 8 bases. TRBJ1-6 is filed as an ORF, its function uncertain. Germline CDR1 reads NSHNY; CDR2 reads SYGAGN. The CDR3 sequence is 15 residues long. J was trimmed by 9 bases and V by 2 bases; bases with no gene match: 7. The chain's CDR3 is CASSDADRVGSPLYF. The covered CDR3 bases are TGTGCCAGCAGTGACGCGGACAGGGTGGGTTCGCCC.

This clone has a handful of counts. Mouse names are used for the genes. The CDR3 end falls 4 residues outside the read, so it is completed with the germline J gene. The V gene is TRBV13-3, the J gene TRBJ2-5; D may be TRBD1 (6 bases). Germline CDR1 reads NNHDY; CDR2 reads SYVADS. V dropped 2 bases and J dropped 0 bases, with 7 bases sitting between them. There are 14 residues in the CDR3. The CDR3 here is CASSEGHNQDTQYF. The sequenced CDR3 bases are TGTGCCAGCAGTGAGGGACATAACCAAGAC.